The 11 T cell receptor beta chains below were found in one sample sequenced in a study of T cells in Graves' hyperthyroidism and ophthalmopathy. RNA transcripts gave rise to amplified TCR beta CDR3 regions. Researchers ran a first-round RT-PCR on the TCR CDR3 using the HTBI primer set. MiXCR was run by TCRdb on the multiplex PCR reads, yielding one entry per CDR3 protein. The repertoire consists of under 350,000 distinct CDR3 sequences, with roughly 13% occurring once and the leading ten covering almost 35%. Sequencing was done on a sample of blood. These receptors were obtained from a woman in her thirties or forties with Graves' ophthalmopathy.

The J gene is TRBJ1-1, the V gene TRBV5-1, with D perhaps matching TRBD1 (6 bases). Per germline, CDR1 SGHRS and CDR2 YFSETQ. The CDR3 contains 17 residues. V was clipped by 3 bases and J by 10 bases, with 28 bases between them. CDR3 amino acids: CASSSFYPTGRGAGAFF. CDR3 coding DNA: TGCGCCAGCAGCTCCTTCTACCCGACAGGAAGAGGTGCGGGAGCTTTCTTT.

This clonotype has a count of ten or more. The chain has TRBV19 and TRBJ1-1; D call uncertain. Germline CDR1 and CDR2: LNHDA and SQIVND (reference sequence). There are 13 residues in the CDR3. V shed 3 bases and J shed 5 bases, with 10 bases lying between them. DNA for the CDR3: TGTGCCAGTAGTATGACAAGCCTAACTGAAGCTTTCTTT. Translated, it gives CASSMTSLTEAFF.

This clonotype was detected a few times. One base away lies a much larger clone, so this may be a sequencing read error. The V call is TRBV2, the J call TRBJ1-1, with 7 positions matching TRBD1. CDR1 and CDR2 (germline): SNHLY, FYNNEI. The CDR3 runs 15 residues. The CDR3 DNA reads TGTGCCAGCGCAACCGACAGGGTGGTTATCACTGGAGCTTTCTTT. Protein: CASATDRVVITGAFF.

The sample holds many counts of this clonotype. The V gene is TRBV9, the J gene TRBJ2-5; D gene unclear. Germline CDR1 reads SGDLS; CDR2 reads YYNGEE. CDR3 size: 14 residues. The V end lost 4 bases, the J end lost 1 base, and 11 bases lay between the germline ends. CDR3 residues: CASSPLGGQETQYF. The CDR3 nucleotides are TGTGCCAGCAGCCCCTTGGGCGGCCAAGAGACCCAGTACTTC.

There are a few counts of this clonotype. This chain joins TRBV11-2 and TRBJ2-2; TRBD2 might be the D (6 bases). V was clipped by 5 bases and J by 6 bases, with 19 bases between them. Germline CDR1 and CDR2: SGHAT and FQNNGV. CDR3 length equals 16 residues. CDR3 DNA: TGTGCCAGCAGCCTGGTCCGGGGACTCGGCGCCGGGGAGCTGTTTTTT. Amino acids: CASSLVRGLGAGELFF.

The V and J genes are TRBV9 and TRBJ1-5, with D tentatively TRBD1 (5 bases). This CDR3 is built from 15 residues. CDR1 SGDLS and CDR2 YYNGEE come from the germline V gene. V dropped 4 bases and J dropped 1 base, with 12 bases sitting between them. This CDR3 is CASSSGGSSNQPQHF. The DNA of the CDR3 is TGTGCCAGCAGCAGCGGGGGTTCAAGCAATCAGCCCCAGCATTTT.

This chain links TRBV13 with TRBJ1-4, with a possible D match to TRBD1 (5 bases). CDR3 size: 15 residues. V was trimmed by 5 bases and J by 3 bases, leaving 13 bases between them. From germline, CDR1 is PRHDT and CDR2 FYEKMQ (reference sequence). CDR3 in DNA: TGTGCCAGCAGCATTCTTGGGACGGCTAATGAAAAACTGTTTTTT. This gives the protein CASSILGTANEKLFF.

This clonotype was detected only a few times. Possible read error: a much larger clone is one base away. The V call is TRBV28, the J call TRBJ2-1, with D tentatively TRBD2 (6 bases). Trimming took off 6 bases at V and 4 bases at J, with 19 bases between the two ends. Germline V lookup: CDR1 MDHEN, CDR2 SYDVKM. The CDR3 runs 16 residues. This CDR3 is CASRRPGRGTYNEQFF. In DNA, the CDR3 is TGTGCCAGCAGGAGACCGGGACGGGGGACTTACAATGAGCAGTTCTTC.

This chain connects TRBV6-5 to TRBJ1-2, with 7 bases that match TRBD1. With 4 bases clipped from V and 8 bases from J, the junction kept 4 bases outside the gene matches. The germline CDR1 and CDR2 sequences are MNHEY and SVGAGI. The CDR3 contains 12 residues. The CDR3 sequence is CASSSGQAGYTF. The CDR3 region has the DNA TGTGCCAGCAGTTCCGGACAGGCGGGCTACACCTTC.

The gene calls are TRBV20-1 and TRBJ2-7; tentatively, D is TRBD2 (6 bases). Trimming took 6 bases from V and 3 from J, leaving 27 bases between them. CDR1 and CDR2 (germline): DFQATT, SNEGSKA (reference sequence). The CDR3 consists of 17 residues. CDR3 sequence reads: CSAPTRKTSRGLYEQYF. The CDR3 DNA is TGCAGTGCGCCAACACGAAAGACTAGTAGGGGCCTCTACGAGCAGTACTTC.

This clonotype was seen many times. The chain recombines TRBV12-3 or TRBV12-4 with TRBJ2-1, with D possibly matching TRBD2 (6 bases). CDR3 length equals 14 residues. Trimming removed 5 bases from V and 1 base from J, with 9 bases in between. CDR3: CASSQAGSYNEQFF. The CDR3 nucleotides read TGTGCCAGCAGTCAAGCGGGTTCCTACAATGAGCAGTTCTTC.